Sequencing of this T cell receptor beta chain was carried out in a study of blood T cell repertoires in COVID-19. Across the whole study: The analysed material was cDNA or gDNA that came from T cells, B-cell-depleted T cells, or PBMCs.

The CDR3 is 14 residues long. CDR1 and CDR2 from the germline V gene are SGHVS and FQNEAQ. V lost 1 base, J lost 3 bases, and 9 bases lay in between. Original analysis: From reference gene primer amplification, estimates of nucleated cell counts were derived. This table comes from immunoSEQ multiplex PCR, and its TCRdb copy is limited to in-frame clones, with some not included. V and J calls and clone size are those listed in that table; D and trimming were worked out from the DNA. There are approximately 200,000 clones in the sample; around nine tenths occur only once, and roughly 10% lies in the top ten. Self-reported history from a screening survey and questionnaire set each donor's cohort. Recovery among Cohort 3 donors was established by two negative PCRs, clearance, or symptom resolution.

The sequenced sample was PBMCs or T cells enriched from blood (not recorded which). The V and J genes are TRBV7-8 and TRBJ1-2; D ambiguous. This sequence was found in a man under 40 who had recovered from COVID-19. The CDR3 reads CASSLVDWDYGYTF. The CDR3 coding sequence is TGTGCCAGCAGCTTAGTAGACTGGGACTATGGCTACACCTTC.